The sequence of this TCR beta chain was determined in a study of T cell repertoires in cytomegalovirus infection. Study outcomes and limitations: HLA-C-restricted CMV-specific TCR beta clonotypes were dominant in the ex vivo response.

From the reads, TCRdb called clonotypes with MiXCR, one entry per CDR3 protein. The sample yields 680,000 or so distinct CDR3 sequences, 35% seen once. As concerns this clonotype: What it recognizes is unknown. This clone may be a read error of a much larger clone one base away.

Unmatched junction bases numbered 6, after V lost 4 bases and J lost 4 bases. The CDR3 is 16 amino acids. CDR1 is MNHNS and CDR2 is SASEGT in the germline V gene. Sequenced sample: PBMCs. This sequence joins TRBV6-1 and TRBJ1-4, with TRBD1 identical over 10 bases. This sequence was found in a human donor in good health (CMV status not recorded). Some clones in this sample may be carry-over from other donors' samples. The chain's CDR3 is CASSAGQGKNNEKLFF. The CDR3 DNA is TGTGCCAGCAGTGCGGGACAGGGGAAAAATAATGAAAAACTGTTTTTT.